One sample yielded the 15 T cell receptor beta chains listed below, sequenced in a study of cytomegalovirus exposure and HLA in healthy donors. Use of 60 Vbeta and 13 Jbeta primers characterized the PCR. The method was immunoSEQ multiplex PCR; TCRdb's version includes in-frame clones alone and lacks a portion of them. The sample holds around 150,000 clones, around 80% seen once. Sequenced: PBMCs. These receptors all come from a male donor in good health and CMV-seropositive.

The rearrangement links TRBV27 to TRBJ1-6; possible D gene TRBD1, 6 bases. The CDR3 runs to 14 residues. V dropped 9 bases and J dropped 2 bases, with 11 bases sitting between them. Per germline, CDR1 MNHEY and CDR2 SMNVEV (reference sequence). CDR3 loop: CARREGAYNSPLHF. The CDR3 bases are TGTGCCAGAAGGGAGGGGGCCTATAATTCACCCCTCCACTTT.

This clone turned up a few times. This CDR3 is CAFHPRDRGEKLFF. DNA of the CDR3: TGTGCCTTTCACCCCAGGGATAGGGGTGAAAAACTGTTTTTT. The chain is built from TRBV2 and TRBJ1-4; weak D call: TRBD1 (5 bases). Germline loops: CDR1 SNHLY, CDR2 FYNNEI. This CDR3 is built from 14 residues. V shed 11 bases and J shed 7 bases, with 20 bases lying between them.

This clone was counted only a few times. The chain is built from TRBV5-3 and TRBJ1-1; D is undetermined. TRBV5-3 falls under the ORF class, with uncertain function. This CDR3 has 11 residues. Deletions cut 0 bases from V and 11 bases from J, with 8 bases between. The CDR3 region is CARSLAGGAFF. In nucleotides, the CDR3 is TGTGCCAGAAGCTTGGCGGGAGGGGCTTTCTTT.

Of note for this clone: The same CDR3 also results from other DNA sequences found in this sample. J is TRBJ1-2 and V is TRBV27, with 7 bases matching TRBD1. The V and J ends lost 3 bases and 10 bases, in that order; junction bases with no gene match: 8. CDR1 is MNHEY, CDR2 SMNVEV, per germline (reference sequence). The CDR3 consists of 13 residues. The CDR3 coding sequence is TGTGCCAGCAGTTTCTGGGGACAGTTTCTCTACACCTTC. Its protein product is CASSFWGQFLYTF.

V is TRBV5-4 and J is TRBJ2-2; TRBD1 aligns across 12 bases. The V segment lost 5 bases and the J segment 6 bases; nucleotides outside the gene matches: 5. From germline, CDR1 is SGHNT and CDR2 YYREEE (reference sequence). The CDR3 contains 15 residues. The CDR3 DNA reads as TGTGCCAGCAGAGCCGGGACAGGGGGCCCCGGGGAGCTGTTTTTT. Translating it yields CASRAGTGGPGELFF.

The J gene is TRBJ2-7, the V gene TRBV5-4, with 8 nucleotides matching TRBD2. CDR1 and CDR2 (germline): SGHNT, YYREEE (reference sequence). Losses at the gene ends were 4 bases for V and 5 bases for J; bases not matched to a gene: 5. The CDR3 consists of 13 residues. The CDR3 DNA is TGTGCCAGCAGCACCAGCGGGGGCCACGAGCAGTACTTC. Protein: CASSTSGGHEQYF.

This clone was detected a few times. The gene calls are TRBV30 and TRBJ2-7; D is possibly TRBD2 (5 bases). V was pared by 2 bases and J by 5 bases, with 16 bases between. This CDR3 comprises 14 residues. Germline V gene data show CDR1 as GTSNPN and CDR2 as SVGIG (reference sequence). The CDR3 DNA is TGTGCCTGGAGTTCTAGCTTCATCTACAACGAGCAGTACTTC. This translates into CAWSSSFIYNEQYF.

Only a few counts were recorded for this clone. V gene TRBV19 combines with J gene TRBJ2-5; D is perhaps TRBD1 (6 bases). Trimming stripped 1 base from V and 3 bases from J, with 21 bases between. CDR3 length: 18 amino acids. Germline CDR1 LNHDA, CDR2 SQIVND (reference sequence). The CDR3 DNA is TGTGCCAGTAGTATAGTACTTGGTGGGAAGGGGGAAAAAGAGACCCAGTACTTC. Amino acid sequence: CASSIVLGGKGEKETQYF.

The rearrangement links TRBV4-1 to TRBJ1-5; the D gene is possibly TRBD1 (5 bases). The CDR3 has 14 amino acids. Trimming left V 4 bases short and J 5 bases short, with 12 bases between. The germline gives CDR1 MGHRA, CDR2 YSYEKL. The CDR3 region is CASSRSWGDQPQHF. The DNA for the CDR3 is TGCGCCAGCAGCCGATCCTGGGGGGATCAGCCCCAGCATTTT.

The chain is built from TRBV6-5 and TRBJ1-2, with 9 bases identical to TRBD1. V was pared by 5 bases and J by 8 bases, with 6 bases of the junction left unmatched. This CDR3 has 13 amino acids. Germline V gives CDR1 MNHEY, CDR2 SVGAGI. The CDR3 DNA is TGTGCCAGCAGTCGTGGGACAGGGAGAGGCTACACCTTC. Translation: CASSRGTGRGYTF.

The count of this clone is one. The genes are TRBV29-1 and TRBJ2-7, with a weak D call TRBD1 (6 bases). The CDR3 is made up of 11 amino acids. Germline CDR1 and CDR2: SQVTM and ANQGSEA. V was pared by 5 bases and J by 6 bases, with 11 bases between. The CDR3 reads CSVTQGGEQYF. Written as DNA, the CDR3 is TGCAGCGTTACACAGGGTGGCGAGCAGTACTTC.

The V gene is TRBV5-1, the J gene TRBJ2-1; possible D gene TRBD2, 5 bases. Germline CDR1 is SGHRS and CDR2 is YFSETQ. Trimming removed 3 bases from V and 6 bases from J, with 10 bases in between. The CDR3 covers 13 residues. CDR3 nucleotide sequence: TGCGCCAGCAGCTCCCTCAGCGGCAATGAGCAGTTCTTC. Its translation is CASSSLSGNEQFF.

CDR3 region: CASSSGLADPYEQYF. CDR3 DNA sequence: TGCGCCAGCAGCTCTGGACTAGCGGATCCCTACGAGCAGTACTTC. The rearrangement joins TRBV5-1 to TRBJ2-7; 10 nucleotides match TRBD2. Germline V gives CDR1 SGHRS, CDR2 YFSETQ. With 3 bases clipped from V and 2 bases from J, the junction kept 5 bases outside the gene matches. The CDR3 totals 15 residues.

This clone was counted only a few times. V usage is TRBV4-3 and J usage is TRBJ2-7, with D hard to call. CDR3 length equals 13 residues. The ends were cut back, 0 bases at V and 2 bases at J, with 5 bases in the middle. The germline V gene encodes CDR1 LGHNA and CDR2 YSLEER. CDR3 nucleotide sequence: TGCGCCAGCAGCCAAGAAGGAGCCTACGAGCAGTACTTC. This translates into CASSQEGAYEQYF.

CDR3 loop: CASSHWTGNQPQHF. CDR3 coding DNA: TGTGCCAGCAGCCATTGGACAGGGAATCAGCCCCAGCATTTT. The chain combines TRBV5-8 with TRBJ1-5, with 8 bases that match TRBD1. Germline trimming cut 4 bases from V and 4 bases from J; bases unmatched to any gene: 4. The CDR3 is made up of 14 amino acids. CDR1 is SGHTS, CDR2 YDEGEE, per germline.